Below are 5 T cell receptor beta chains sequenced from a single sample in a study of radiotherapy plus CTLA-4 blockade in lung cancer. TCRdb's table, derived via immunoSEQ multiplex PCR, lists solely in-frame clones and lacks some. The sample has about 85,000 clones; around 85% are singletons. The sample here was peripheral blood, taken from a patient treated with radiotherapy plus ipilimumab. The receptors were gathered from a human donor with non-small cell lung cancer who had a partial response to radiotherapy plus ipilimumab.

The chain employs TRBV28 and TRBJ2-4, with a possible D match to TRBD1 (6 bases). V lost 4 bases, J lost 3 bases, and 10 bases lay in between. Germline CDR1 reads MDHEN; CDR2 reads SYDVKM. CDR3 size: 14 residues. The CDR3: CASSSDSLKNIQYF. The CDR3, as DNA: TGTGCCAGCAGTTCGGACAGCCTCAAAAACATTCAGTACTTC.

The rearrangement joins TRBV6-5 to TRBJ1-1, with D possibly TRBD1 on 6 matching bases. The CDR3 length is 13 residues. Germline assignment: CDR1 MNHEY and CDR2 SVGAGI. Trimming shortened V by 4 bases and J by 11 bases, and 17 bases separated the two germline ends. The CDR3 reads CASSFHPGVEAFF. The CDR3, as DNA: TGTGCCAGCAGTTTCCACCCAGGGGTCGAGGCTTTCTTT.

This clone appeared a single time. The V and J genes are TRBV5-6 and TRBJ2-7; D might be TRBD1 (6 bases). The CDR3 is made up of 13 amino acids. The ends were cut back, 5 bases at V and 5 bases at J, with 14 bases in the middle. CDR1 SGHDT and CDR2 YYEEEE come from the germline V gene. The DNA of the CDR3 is TGTGCCAGCAGATATCTACAGGGCCACGAGCAGTACGTC. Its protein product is CASRYLQGHEQYV.

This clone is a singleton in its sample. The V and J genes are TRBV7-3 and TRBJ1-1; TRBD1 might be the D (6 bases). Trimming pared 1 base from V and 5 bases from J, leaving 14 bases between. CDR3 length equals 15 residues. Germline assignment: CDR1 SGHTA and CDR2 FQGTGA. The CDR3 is CASSLIGQRGTEAFF. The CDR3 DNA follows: TGTGCCAGCAGCTTAATAGGACAGAGGGGGACTGAAGCTTTCTTT. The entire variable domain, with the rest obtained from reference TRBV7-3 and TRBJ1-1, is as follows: GAGVSQTPSNKVTEKGKYVELRCDPISGHTALYWYRQSLGQGPEFLIYFQGTGAADDSGLPNDRFFAVRPEGSVSTLKIQRTERGDSAVYLCASSLIGQRGTEAFFGQGTRLTVV.

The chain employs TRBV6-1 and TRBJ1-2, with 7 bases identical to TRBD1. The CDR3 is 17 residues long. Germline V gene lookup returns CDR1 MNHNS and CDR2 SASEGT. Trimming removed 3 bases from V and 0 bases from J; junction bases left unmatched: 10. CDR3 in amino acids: CASSDIAGQNSNYGYTF. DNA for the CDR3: TGTGCCAGCAGTGATATTGCGGGACAGAACTCTAACTATGGCTACACCTTC.